This TCR beta chain comes out of a study of human T cells and chemical hapten exposure. Whole-study findings and limits: Patch test score was positively correlated with the counts of TCRs that had expanded at PT1. Alopecia was present in the donors, so their immune response may differ from healthy people's.

This clonotype was picked up a small number of times. Its cognate antigen is unknown. Time point noted: patch test 2, 6 weeks after DPC sensitization. Documented treatment: therapeutic diphenylcyclopropenone sensitization with weekly scalp DPC. Prior to application of each patch test, blood was drawn. Original processing methods: TCR counts had a median of approximately 87,000 per sample and spanned roughly 23,224 to 690,600. TCRdb called the RACE reads again in MiXCR, with one record for every CDR3 protein. The V and J calls, along with clone size, are taken from TCRdb and not from the paper's own processing. The table shows roughly 50,000 distinct CDR3 sequences, with about 10% occurring only once. This sequence was found in a woman aged 45 to 65 with alopecia areata. Some clones in this sample may be carry-over from other donors' samples. The sample here was whole blood, taken in connection with sensitization to the hapten diphenylcyclopropenone (DPC).

CDR3 in DNA: TGCGCCAGCAGCTTTGGACAGCCCCAAGAGACCCAGTACTTC. This encodes CASSFGQPQETQYF. V and J are TRBV5-1 and TRBJ2-5; D may be TRBD1 (6 bases). The length of the CDR3 is 14 residues. V was clipped by 2 bases and J by 1 base, with 9 bases between them. Germline assignment: CDR1 SGHRS and CDR2 YFSETQ.